What follows is one T cell receptor beta chain and its context. Its antigen is unknown. Only in-frame clones appear in the TCRdb table, and some are missing; sequencing was by immunoSEQ multiplex PCR. Of more than 9,500 clones listed, 75% to 95% are singletons. The sample comes from a study of T cells after posttransplantation cyclophosphamide. The study's findings and limits: Later blood repertoires were often dominated by clones from the donor CD8+ memory compartment. Recipient CMV seropositivity and CMV reactivation strongly tracked TRB clonality.

A marrow graft followed busulfan-fludarabine conditioning, with cyclophosphamide on days +3 and +4. Germline V gives CDR1 SQVTM, CDR2 ANQGSEA. The CDR3 spans 11 residues. V lost 1 base, J lost 6 bases, and 6 bases lay in between. This receptor was obtained from a female patient between 25 and 45 years old who received an allogeneic stem cell transplant from an unrelated donor, was CMV-positive, and had no GVHD. Some T cells may arise from the graft donor. The rearrangement links TRBV29-1 to TRBJ1-2; no firm D call. The sample in question was PBMCs, obtained after allogeneic stem cell transplant with posttransplant cyclophosphamide. The CDR3 region is CSVEGEDGYTF. CDR3 nucleotides: TGCAGCGTTGAAGGGGAGGATGGCTACACCTTC.